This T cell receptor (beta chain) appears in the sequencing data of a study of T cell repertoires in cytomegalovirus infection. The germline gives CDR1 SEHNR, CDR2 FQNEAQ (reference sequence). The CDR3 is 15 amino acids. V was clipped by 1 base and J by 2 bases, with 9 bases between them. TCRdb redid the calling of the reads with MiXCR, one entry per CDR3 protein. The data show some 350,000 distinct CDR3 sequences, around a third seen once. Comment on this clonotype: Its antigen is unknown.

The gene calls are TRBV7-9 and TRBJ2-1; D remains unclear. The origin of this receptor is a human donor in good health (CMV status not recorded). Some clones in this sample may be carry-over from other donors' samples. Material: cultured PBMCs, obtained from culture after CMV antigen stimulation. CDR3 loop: CASSLVGDTYNEQFF. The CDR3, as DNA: TGTGCCAGCAGCTTAGTGGGTGACACCTACAATGAGCAGTTCTTC.